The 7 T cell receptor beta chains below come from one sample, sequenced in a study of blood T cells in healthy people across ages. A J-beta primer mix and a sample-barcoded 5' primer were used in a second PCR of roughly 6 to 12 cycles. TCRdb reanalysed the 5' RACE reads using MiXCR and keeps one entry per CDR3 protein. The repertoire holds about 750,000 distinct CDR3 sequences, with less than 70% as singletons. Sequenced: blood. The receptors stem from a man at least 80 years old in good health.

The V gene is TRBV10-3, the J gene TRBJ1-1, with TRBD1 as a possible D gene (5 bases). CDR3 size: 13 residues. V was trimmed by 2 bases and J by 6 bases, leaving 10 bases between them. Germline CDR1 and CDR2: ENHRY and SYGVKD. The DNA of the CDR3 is TGTGCCATCAGTGAGGGGGCTTGGGCTGAAGCTTTCTTT. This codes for CAISEGAWAEAFF.

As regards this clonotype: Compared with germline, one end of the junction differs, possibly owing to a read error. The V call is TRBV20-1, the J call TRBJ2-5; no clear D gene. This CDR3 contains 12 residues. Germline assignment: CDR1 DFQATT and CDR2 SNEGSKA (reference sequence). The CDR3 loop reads CSVTKYQEAQYF. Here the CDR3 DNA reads TGCAGTGTTACAAAGTACCAAGAGGCCCAGTACTTC.

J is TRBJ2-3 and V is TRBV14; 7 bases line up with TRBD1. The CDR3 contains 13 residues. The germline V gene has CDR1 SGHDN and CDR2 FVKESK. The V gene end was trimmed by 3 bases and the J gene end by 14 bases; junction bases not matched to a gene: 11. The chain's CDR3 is CASSQTRDSGPYF. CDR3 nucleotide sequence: TGTGCCAGCAGCCAGACCCGGGACAGTGGCCCGTATTTT.

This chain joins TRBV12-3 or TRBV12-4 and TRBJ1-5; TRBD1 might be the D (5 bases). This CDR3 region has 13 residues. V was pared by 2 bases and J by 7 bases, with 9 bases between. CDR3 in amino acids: CASSLKGSQPQHF. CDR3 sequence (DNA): TGTGCCAGCAGTTTAAAGGGGAGCCAGCCCCAGCATTTT.

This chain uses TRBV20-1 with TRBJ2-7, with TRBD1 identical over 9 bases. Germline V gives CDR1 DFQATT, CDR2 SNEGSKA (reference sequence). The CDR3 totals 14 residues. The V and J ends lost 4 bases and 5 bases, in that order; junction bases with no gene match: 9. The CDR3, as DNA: TGCAGTGCTAATCCCGGGACAGGGTCACACGAGCAGTACTTC. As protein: CSANPGTGSHEQYF.

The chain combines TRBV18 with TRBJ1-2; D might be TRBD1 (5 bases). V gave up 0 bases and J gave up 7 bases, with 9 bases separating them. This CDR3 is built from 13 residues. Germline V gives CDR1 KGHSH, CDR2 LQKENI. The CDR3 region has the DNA TGTGCCAGCTCACCACCGTCGGGGACTGGCTACACCTTC. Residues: CASSPPSGTGYTF.

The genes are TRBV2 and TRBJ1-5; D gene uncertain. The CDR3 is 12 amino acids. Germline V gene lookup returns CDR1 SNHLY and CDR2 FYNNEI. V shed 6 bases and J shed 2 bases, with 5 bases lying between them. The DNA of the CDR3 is TGTGCCAGCAGGATCGGCAATCAGCCCCAGCATTTT. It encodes CASRIGNQPQHF.